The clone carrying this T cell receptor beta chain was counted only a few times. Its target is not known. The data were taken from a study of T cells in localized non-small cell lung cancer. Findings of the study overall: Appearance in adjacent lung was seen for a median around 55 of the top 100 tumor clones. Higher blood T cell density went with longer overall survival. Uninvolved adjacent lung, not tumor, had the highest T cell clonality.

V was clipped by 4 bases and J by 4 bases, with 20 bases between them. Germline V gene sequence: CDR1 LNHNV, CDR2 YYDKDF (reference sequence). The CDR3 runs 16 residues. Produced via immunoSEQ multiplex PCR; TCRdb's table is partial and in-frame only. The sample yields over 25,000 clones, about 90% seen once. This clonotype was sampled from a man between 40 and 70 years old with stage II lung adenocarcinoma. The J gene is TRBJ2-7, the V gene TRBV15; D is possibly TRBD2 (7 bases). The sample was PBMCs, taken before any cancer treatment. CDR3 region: CATSNQKGGAGYEQYF. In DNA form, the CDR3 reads TGTGCCACCAGCAACCAAAAAGGGGGGGCTGGGTACGAGCAGTACTTC.